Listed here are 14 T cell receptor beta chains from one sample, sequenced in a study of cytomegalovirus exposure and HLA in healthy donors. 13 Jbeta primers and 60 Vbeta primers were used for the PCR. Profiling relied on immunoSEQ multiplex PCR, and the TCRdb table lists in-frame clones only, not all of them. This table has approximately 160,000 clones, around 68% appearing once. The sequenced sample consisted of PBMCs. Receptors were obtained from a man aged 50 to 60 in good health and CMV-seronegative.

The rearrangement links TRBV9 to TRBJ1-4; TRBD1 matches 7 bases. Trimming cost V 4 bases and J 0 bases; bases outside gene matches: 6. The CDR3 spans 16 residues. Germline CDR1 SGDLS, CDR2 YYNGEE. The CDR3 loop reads CASSFRGTATNEKLFF. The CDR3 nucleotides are TGTGCCAGCAGCTTCCGAGGGACAGCAACTAATGAAAAACTGTTTTTT.

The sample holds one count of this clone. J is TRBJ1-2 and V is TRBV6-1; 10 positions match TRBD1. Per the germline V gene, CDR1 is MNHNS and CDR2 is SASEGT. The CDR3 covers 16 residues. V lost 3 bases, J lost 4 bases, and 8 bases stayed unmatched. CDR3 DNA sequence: TGTGCCAGCAGTGATCGAGGGACAGGGGTCCTCTATGGCTACACCTTC. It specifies CASSDRGTGVLYGYTF.

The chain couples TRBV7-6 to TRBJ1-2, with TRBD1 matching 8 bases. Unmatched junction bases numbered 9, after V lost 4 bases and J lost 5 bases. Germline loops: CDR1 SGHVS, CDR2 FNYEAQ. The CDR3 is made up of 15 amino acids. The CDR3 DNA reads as TGTGCCAGCAGCTCACTCGGACAGGGCGGTTATGGCTACACCTTC. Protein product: CASSSLGQGGYGYTF.

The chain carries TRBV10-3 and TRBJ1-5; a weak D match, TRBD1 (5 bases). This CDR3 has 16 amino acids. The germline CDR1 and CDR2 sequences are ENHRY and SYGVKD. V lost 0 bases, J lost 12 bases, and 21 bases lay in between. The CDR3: CAISESDHGRSGHQHF. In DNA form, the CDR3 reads TGTGCCATCAGTGAGTCAGACCACGGGAGGTCGGGGCACCAGCATTTT.

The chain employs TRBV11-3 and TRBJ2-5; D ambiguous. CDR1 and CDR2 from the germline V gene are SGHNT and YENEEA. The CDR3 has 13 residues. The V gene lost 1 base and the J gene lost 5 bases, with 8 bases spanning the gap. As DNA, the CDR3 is TGTGCCAGCAGCTTAGTAGTTGTCGAGACCCAGTACTTC. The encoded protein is CASSLVVVETQYF.

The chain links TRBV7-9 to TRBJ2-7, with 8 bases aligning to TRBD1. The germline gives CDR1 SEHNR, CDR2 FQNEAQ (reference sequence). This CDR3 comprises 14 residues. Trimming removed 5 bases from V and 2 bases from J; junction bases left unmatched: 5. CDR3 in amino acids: CASSVQGGAYEQYF. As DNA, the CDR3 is TGTGCCAGCAGCGTACAGGGGGGCGCCTACGAGCAGTACTTC.

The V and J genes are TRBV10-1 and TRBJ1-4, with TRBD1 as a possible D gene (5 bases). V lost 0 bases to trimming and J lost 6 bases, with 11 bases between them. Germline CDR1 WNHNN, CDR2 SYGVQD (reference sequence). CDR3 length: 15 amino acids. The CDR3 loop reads CASSESSGWDEKLFF. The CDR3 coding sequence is TGCGCCAGCAGTGAGTCTTCAGGGTGGGATGAAAAACTGTTTTTT.

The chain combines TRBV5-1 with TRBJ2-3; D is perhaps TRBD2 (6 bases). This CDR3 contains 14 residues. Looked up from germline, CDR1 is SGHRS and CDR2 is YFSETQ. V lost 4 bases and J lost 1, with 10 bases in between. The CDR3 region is CASSPGTGTDTQYF. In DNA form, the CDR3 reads TGCGCCAGCAGCCCTGGGACTGGCACAGATACGCAGTATTTT. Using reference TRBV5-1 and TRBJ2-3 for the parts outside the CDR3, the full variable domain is KAGVTQTPRYLIKTRGQQVTLSCSPISGHRSVSWYQQTPGQGLQFLFEYFSETQRNKGNFPGRFSGRQFSNSRSEMNVSTLELGDSALYLCASSPGTGTDTQYFGPGTRLTVL.

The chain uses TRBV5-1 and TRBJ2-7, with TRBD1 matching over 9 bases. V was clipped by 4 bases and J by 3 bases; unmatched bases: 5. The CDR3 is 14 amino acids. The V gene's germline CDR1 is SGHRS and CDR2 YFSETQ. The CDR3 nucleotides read TGCGCCAGCAGCCGGGACAGGGTAGGCTACGAGCAGTACTTC. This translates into CASSRDRVGYEQYF.

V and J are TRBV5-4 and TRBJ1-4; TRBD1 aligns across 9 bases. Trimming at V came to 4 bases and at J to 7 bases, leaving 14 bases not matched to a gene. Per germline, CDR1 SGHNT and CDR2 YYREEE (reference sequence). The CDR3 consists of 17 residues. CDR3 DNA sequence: TGTGCCAGCAGCCTGGGACAGGGAGGATGGAGTGGTGAAAAACTGTTTTTT. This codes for CASSLGQGGWSGEKLFF.

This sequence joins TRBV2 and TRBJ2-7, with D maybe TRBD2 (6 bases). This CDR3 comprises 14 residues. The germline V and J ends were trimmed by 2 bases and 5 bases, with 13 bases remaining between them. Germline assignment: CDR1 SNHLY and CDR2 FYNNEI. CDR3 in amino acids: CASSETRGKNEQYF. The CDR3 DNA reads TGTGCCAGCAGTGAAACGCGGGGTAAGAACGAGCAGTACTTC.

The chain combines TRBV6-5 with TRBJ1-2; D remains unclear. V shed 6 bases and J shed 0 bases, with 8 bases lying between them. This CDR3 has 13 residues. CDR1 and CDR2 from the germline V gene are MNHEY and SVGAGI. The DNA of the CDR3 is TGTGCCAGCAGGAGCGGAGCTAACTATGGCTACACCTTC. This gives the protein CASRSGANYGYTF.

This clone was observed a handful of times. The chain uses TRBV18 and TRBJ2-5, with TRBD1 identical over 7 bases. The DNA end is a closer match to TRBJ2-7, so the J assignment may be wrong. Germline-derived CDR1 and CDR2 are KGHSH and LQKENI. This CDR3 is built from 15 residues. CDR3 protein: CASSQPTGYTYEQYF. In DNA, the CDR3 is TGTGCCAGCTCACAACCGACAGGGTACACCTACGAGCAGTACTTC.

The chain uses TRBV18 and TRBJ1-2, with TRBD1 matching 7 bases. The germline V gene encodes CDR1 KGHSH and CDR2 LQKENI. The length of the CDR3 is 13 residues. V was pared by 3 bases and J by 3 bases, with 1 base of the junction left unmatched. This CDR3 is CASSPTGDYGYTF. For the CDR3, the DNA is TGTGCCAGCTCACCTACAGGGGACTATGGCTACACCTTC.